The rows below give T cell receptor beta chains drawn from one sample of a study of T cell responses to AZD1222 COVID-19 vaccine. The table came from immunoSEQ multiplex PCR; TCRdb's copy has only in-frame clones and leaves some out. The sample shows 120,000 or so clones, over 75% of them seen only once. This material consisted of peripheral blood, taken on day 0 of AZD1222 vaccination. Receptors originate from an adult in good health. Each CDR3 is given with its conserved first and last residue. A D gene is named only where the DNA matches it firmly. Expanded clones get a size class; other rows say once, few or many, or leave the size out.

>TRBD2|TRBJ2-3|TRBV11-3|NA
TGTGCCAGCAGCCCCTCGGGTAGCGGGGATCTCACAGATACGCAGTATTTT
CASSPSGSGDLTDTQYF
>NA|TRBJ2-2|TRBV3-1/TRBV3-2|once
TGTGCCAGCAGCCAAAGCTTCTACAGGTCCACCGGGGAGCTGTTTTTT
CASSQSFYRSTGELFF
>NA|TRBJ1-4|TRBV30|NA
TGTGCCTGGGTCCCATTCCGCTCAGGGGCAACTAATGAAAAACTGTTTTTT
CAWVPFRSGATNEKLFF
>TRBD1|TRBJ1-2|TRBV7-9|NA
TGTGCCAGCAGCTTCTCAGGACAGGGGAACTATGGCTACACCTTC
CASSFSGQGNYGYTF
>TRBD1|TRBJ2-7|TRBV10-3|NA
TGTGCCATCAGTTCAGGGACAGGGATCTACGAGCAGTACTTC
CAISSGTGIYEQYF
>TRBD1|TRBJ1-5|TRBV18|NA
TGTGCCAGCTCACCCGGGACAGGGGAGCAGCCCCAGCATTTT
CASSPGTGEQPQHF
>NA|TRBJ2-1|TRBV5-1|NA
TGCGCCAGCAGCTCCGAGGACTGGGGAGGTGAGCAGTTCTTC
CASSSEDWGGEQFF
>NA|TRBJ2-1|TRBV5-1|NA
TGCGCCAGCAGCCCCGGACAGGCGTCGGGGGATGAGCAGTTCTTC
CASSPGQASGDEQFF
>NA|TRBJ1-3|TRBV13|NA
TGTGCCAGCAGCCCCACAAACGGCTCTACTAAAAACTCTGGAAACACCATATATTTT
CASSPTNGSTKNSGNTIYF
>TRBD1|TRBJ2-7|TRBV19|once
TGTGCCAGTAGTATAGATAGTGGACAGGGCTACGAGCAGTACTTC
CASSIDSGQGYEQYF